This TCR beta chain was identified during a study of cytomegalovirus exposure and HLA in healthy donors. Study-level background: Early release data held around 82 million unique TCRs from HLA-typed donors.

CDR3 length: 15 residues. From germline, CDR1 is SGHVS and CDR2 FQNEAQ. V was shortened by 4 bases and J by 1 base, with 14 bases between the two germline ends. Both 60 Vbeta primers and 13 Jbeta primers went into the PCR. Only in-frame clones appear in the TCRdb table, and some are missing; sequencing was by immunoSEQ multiplex PCR. The sample's table shows 130,000 to 150,000 clones. This chain connects TRBV7-8 to TRBJ2-7; a weak D match, TRBD1 (5 bases). The material sequenced was PBMCs. The sequence was obtained from a male donor in good health and CMV-seronegative. The CDR3 bases are TGTGCCAGCAGCTCCCCCAGGGTCAATTCCTACGAGCAGTACTTC. This gives the protein CASSSPRVNSYEQYF.